The 9 T cell receptor beta chains below were found in one sample sequenced in a study of blood T cells in healthy people across ages. Sample-barcoded 5' priming and a J-beta primer mix drove a second PCR of about 6 to 12 cycles. TCRdb re-analysed the 5' RACE reads in MiXCR, keeping a single row per CDR3 protein. There are roughly 1,500,000 distinct CDR3 sequences in the sample; 30% to 35% occur only once, and approximately 10% lies in the top ten. Sequences were obtained from blood. These receptors came from a woman under 40 in good health.

This chain joins TRBV5-4 and TRBJ1-2; the D is unclear. With 4 bases removed from V and 5 bases from J, the gap between germline ends came to 18 bases. The germline V gene encodes CDR1 SGHNT and CDR2 YYREEE (reference sequence). This CDR3 is 15 amino acids long. The CDR3 coding sequence is TGTGCCAGCAGCGGACCTAAAGGACTAGATTATGGCTACACCTTC. Protein: CASSGPKGLDYGYTF.

This clonotype has more than one count but fewer than ten. The CDR3 protein is CASSIDRARTQYF. Here the CDR3 DNA reads TGTGCCAGCAGCATTGACAGGGCAAGGACCCAGTACTTC. This chain links TRBV6-2 or TRBV6-3 with TRBJ2-5; 7 bases match TRBD1. V dropped 6 bases and J dropped 7; count of bases not matched to a gene: 8. The CDR3 extends over 13 amino acids. The germline V gene has CDR1 MNHEY and CDR2 SVGEGT.

This clonotype was picked up a small number of times. The chain uses TRBV20-1 and TRBJ2-5, with 8 positions matching TRBD2. In germline, CDR1 is DFQATT, CDR2 SNEGSKA (reference sequence). The CDR3 sequence is 14 residues long. Trimming cost V 5 bases and J 1 base; bases outside gene matches: 6. The CDR3 here is CSAPPGGGQETQYF. The CDR3, as DNA: TGCAGTGCTCCCCCGGGAGGGGGCCAAGAGACCCAGTACTTC.

A word on this clonotype: Its ends do not fully match the called genes, so a read error is possible. V usage is TRBV20-1 and J usage is TRBJ2-7; TRBD2 aligns across 9 bases. CDR1 DFQATT and CDR2 SNEGSKA come from the germline V gene (reference sequence). The CDR3 has 15 residues. CDR3 sequence reads: CSARDPAGGFYKQYF. CDR3 bases: TGCAGTGCTAGAGATCCAGCGGGGGGTTTCTACAAGCAGTACTTC.

The table lists this clonotype with a few counts. The rearrangement uses TRBV3-1 and TRBJ2-5; D is possibly TRBD1 or TRBD2 (5 bases each). Trimming removed 4 bases at V and 5 bases at J, with 14 bases between. The CDR3 runs to 14 residues. Germline lookup yields CDR1 LGHDT and CDR2 YNNKEL (reference sequence). For the CDR3, the DNA is TGTGCCAGCAGCCCCAGACTATCAGGGGAGACCCAGTACTTC. It is translated as CASSPRLSGETQYF.

In its sample, this clonotype was seen a few times. The rearrangement joins TRBV28 to TRBJ1-5, with 7 bases aligning to TRBD1. V shed 5 bases, J shed 5 bases, and the junction held 9 bases outside the gene matches. The CDR3 has 15 amino acids. In germline, CDR1 is MDHEN, CDR2 SYDVKM. The CDR3 sequence: CASSLPTGLDQPQHF. The DNA for the CDR3 is TGTGCCAGCAGTCTTCCGACAGGGCTAGATCAGCCCCAGCATTTT.

The CDR3 loop reads CSVEPLGPLSYNEQFF. DNA for the CDR3: TGCAGCGTTGAACCACTAGGCCCCCTCTCCTACAATGAGCAGTTCTTC. J is TRBJ2-1 and V is TRBV29-1, with D perhaps TRBD2 (5 bases). V was trimmed by 2 bases and J by 0 bases, leaving 14 bases between them. The CDR3 length is 16 residues. CDR1 is SQVTM, CDR2 ANQGSEA, per germline.

This clonotype was observed a handful of times. V gene TRBV3-1 combines with J gene TRBJ2-5; unclear D gene. Per germline, CDR1 LGHDT and CDR2 YNNKEL (reference sequence). CDR3 length: 13 amino acids. Trimming removed 8 bases from V and 2 bases from J, with 12 bases in between. The CDR3 DNA follows: TGTGCCAGCGGGTCCGGCCTTCAAGAGACCCAGTACTTC. This translates into CASGSGLQETQYF.

The chain is built from TRBV7-2 and TRBJ1-1; D gene unclear. The V gene lost 1 base and the J gene lost 1 base, with 7 bases spanning the gap. The CDR3 extends over 14 amino acids. The germline CDR1 and CDR2 sequences are SGHTA and FQGNSA. The CDR3 nucleotides read TGTGCCAGCAGCTTAGTAATGGAGAACACTGAAGCTTTCTTT. Translated: CASSLVMENTEAFF.